This T cell receptor (beta chain) stems from a study of blood T cell repertoires in COVID-19. The overall study: PBMCs, B-cell-depleted T cells, or T cells provided the cDNA or gDNA that made up the material.

Profiling relied on immunoSEQ multiplex PCR, and the TCRdb table lists in-frame clones only, not all of them. The top ten clones hold around 20% of a sample with about 74,000 clones, around 74% of them seen once. The specimen sequenced was peripheral blood. The TCR was taken from a man aged 65 to 79 with acute or convalescent COVID-19.

DNA of the CDR3: TGTGCCATCATGAGTGCAGGGGCCAATGAGCAGTTCTTC. Protein product: CAIMSAGANEQFF. The V call is TRBV10-3, the J call TRBJ2-1, with D tentatively TRBD1 (6 bases). CDR3 length: 13 residues. Trimming cost V 7 bases and J 6 bases, with 13 bases left between them. Germline V CDR1 and CDR2: ENHRY, SYGVKD.